This TCR beta chain is drawn from a study of shared clonotypes between healthy human individuals. In the study overall: The plates for each donor numbered three CD4 naive, three CD4 memory, two CD8 naive and one CD8 memory. Overall study results and limits: Generally, estimated richness proved larger in naive subsets than it did in memory subsets. Clonotype sharing across a handful of donors was observed for about 5.5% of naive CD4 clonotypes.

A remark on this clone: Its antigen is undetermined.

Here immunoSEQ multiplex PCR was the method, and the copy in TCRdb shows in-frame clones only, minus some. This sample has around 1.1 million clones, with approximately 80% found just once. Specimen: memory CD4+ T cells from PBMCs. Subset specified: CD45RA-negative fraction. The source is a man aged 18-30 years in good health. Some clones in this sample may be carry-over from other donors' samples.

CDR3: CASSLAGGVGTEAFF. The CDR3 DNA reads as TGCGCCAGCAGCTTGGCAGGTGGGGTGGGCACTGAAGCTTTCTTT. The chain couples TRBV5-1 to TRBJ1-1; D unresolved. Germline V CDR1 and CDR2: SGHRS, YFSETQ. This CDR3 region has 15 residues. V lost 0 bases to trimming and J lost 4 bases, with 13 bases between them.